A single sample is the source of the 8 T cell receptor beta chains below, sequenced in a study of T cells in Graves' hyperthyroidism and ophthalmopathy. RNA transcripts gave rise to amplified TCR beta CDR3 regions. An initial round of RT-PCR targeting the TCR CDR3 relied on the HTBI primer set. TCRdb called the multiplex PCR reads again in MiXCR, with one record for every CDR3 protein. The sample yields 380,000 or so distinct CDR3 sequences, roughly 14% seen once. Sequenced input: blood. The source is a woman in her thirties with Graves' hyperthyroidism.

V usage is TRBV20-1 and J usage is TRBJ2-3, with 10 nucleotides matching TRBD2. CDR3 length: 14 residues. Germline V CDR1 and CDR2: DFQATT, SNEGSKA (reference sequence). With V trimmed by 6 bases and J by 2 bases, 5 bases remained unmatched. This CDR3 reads CSARTSGDTDTQYF. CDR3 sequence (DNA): TGCAGTGCGCGGACTAGCGGAGACACAGATACGCAGTATTTT.

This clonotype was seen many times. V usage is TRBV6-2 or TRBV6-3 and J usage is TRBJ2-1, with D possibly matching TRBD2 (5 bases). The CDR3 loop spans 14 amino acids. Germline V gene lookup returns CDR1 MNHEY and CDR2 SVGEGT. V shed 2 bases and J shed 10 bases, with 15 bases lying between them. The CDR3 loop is CASSYPLKRLEQFF. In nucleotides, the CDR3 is TGTGCCAGCAGTTACCCACTTAAGCGGTTGGAGCAGTTCTTC.

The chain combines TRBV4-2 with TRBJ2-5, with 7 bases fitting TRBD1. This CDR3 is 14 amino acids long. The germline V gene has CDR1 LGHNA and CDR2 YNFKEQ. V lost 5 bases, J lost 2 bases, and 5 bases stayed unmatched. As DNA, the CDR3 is TGTGCCAGCAGCACCCGGACAGGTCAAGAGACCCAGTACTTC. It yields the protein CASSTRTGQETQYF.

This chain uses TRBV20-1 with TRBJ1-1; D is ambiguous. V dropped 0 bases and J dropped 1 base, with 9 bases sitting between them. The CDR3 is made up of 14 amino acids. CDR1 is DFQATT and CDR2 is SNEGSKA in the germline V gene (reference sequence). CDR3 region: CSARDISSNTEAFF. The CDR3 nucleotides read TGCAGTGCTAGAGATATCAGCTCGAACACTGAAGCTTTCTTT.

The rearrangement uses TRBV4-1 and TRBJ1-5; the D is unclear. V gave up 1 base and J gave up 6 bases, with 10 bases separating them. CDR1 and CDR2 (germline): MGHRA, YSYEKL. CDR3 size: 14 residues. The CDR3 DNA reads TGCGCCAGCAGCCAAGGGGCTGGTGGTCAGCCCCAGCATTTT. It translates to CASSQGAGGQPQHF.

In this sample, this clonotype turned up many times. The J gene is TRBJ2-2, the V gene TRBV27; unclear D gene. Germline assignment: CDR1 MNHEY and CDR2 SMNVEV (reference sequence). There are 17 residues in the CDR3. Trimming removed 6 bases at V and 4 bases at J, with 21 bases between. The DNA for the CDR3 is TGTGCCAGCAGCCCCATGTTACAGCGATCCAGCACCGGGGAGCTGTTTTTT. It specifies CASSPMLQRSSTGELFF.

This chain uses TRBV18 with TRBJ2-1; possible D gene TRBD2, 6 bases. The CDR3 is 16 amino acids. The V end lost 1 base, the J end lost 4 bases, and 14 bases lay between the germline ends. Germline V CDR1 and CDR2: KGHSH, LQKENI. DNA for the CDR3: TGTGCCAGCTCACCACTGGCGGGGCGATTTTACAATGAGCAGTTCTTC. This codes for CASSPLAGRFYNEQFF.

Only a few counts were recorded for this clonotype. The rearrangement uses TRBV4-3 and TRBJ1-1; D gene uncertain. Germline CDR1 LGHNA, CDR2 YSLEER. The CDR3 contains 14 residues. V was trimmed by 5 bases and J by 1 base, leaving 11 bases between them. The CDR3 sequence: CASSMSAQNTEAFF. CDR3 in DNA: TGCGCCAGCAGCATGTCAGCTCAGAACACTGAAGCTTTCTTT.